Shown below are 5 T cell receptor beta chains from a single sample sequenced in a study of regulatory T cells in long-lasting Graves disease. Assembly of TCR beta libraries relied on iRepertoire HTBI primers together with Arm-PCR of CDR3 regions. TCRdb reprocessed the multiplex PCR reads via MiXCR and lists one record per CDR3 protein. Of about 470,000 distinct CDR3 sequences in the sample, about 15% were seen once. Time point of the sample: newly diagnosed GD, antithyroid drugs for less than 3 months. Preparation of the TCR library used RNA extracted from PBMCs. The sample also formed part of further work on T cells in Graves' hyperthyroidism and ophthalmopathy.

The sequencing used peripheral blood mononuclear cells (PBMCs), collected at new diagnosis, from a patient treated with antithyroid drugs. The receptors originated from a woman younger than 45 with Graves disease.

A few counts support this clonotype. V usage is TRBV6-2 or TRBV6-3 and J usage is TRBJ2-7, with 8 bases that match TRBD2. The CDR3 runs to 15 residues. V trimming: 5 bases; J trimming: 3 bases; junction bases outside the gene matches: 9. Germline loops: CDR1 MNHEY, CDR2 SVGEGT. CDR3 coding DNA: TGTGCCAGCAGTGTCGGGCTAGCGGGCTTCTACGAGCAGTACTTC. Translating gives CASSVGLAGFYEQYF.

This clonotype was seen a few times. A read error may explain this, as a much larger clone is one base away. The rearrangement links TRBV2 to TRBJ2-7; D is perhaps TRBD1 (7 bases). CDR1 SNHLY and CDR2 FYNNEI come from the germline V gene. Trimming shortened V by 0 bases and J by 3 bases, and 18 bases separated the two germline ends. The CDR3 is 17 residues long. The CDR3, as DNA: TGTGCCAGCAGTGAAGCGATGGCTCGGCGGGACAGCTACGAGCAGTACTTC. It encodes CASSEAMARRDSYEQYF.

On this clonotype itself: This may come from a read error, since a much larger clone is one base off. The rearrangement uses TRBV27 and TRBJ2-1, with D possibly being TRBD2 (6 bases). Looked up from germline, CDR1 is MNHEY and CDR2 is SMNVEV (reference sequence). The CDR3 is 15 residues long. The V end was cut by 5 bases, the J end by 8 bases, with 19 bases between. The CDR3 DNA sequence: TGTGCCAGCAGTGTTTTTCTAGCGCGGGGACATGAGCAGTTCTTC. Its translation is CASSVFLARGHEQFF.

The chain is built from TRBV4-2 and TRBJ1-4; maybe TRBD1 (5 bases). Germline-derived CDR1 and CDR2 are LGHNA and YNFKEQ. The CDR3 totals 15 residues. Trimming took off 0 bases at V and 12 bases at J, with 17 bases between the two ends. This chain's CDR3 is CASSQDEGAGYELFF. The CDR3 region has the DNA TGTGCCAGCAGCCAAGATGAAGGGGCGGGGTATGAACTGTTTTTT.

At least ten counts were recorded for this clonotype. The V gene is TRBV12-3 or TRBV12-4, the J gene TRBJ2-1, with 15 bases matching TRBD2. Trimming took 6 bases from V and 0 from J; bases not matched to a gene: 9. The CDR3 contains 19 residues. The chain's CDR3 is CASRPPGLAGGSSYNEQFF. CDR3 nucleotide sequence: TGTGCCAGCAGACCCCCGGGACTAGCGGGGGGAAGCTCCTACAATGAGCAGTTCTTC.